This T cell receptor beta chain was obtained from a study of blood T cell repertoires in COVID-19. Assay used: immunoSEQ multiplex PCR; TCRdb lists only in-frame clones, some missing. The sample carries 250,000 or so clones, about four fifths recorded once. The receptor comes from a woman in her seventies with acute or convalescent COVID-19. The sample comprised peripheral blood.

The CDR3: CAWSLVQNTEAFF. For the CDR3, the DNA is TGTGCCTGGAGTCTGGTACAGAACACTGAAGCTTTCTTT. The chain links TRBV30 to TRBJ1-1; D is ambiguous. This CDR3 contains 13 residues. Germline V gene sequence: CDR1 GTSNPN, CDR2 SVGIG (reference sequence). V was pared by 2 bases and J by 1 base, with 8 bases between.